This T cell receptor beta chain was identified in a study of T cell responses to AZD1222 COVID-19 vaccine. For this clone: Its antigen is as yet unknown.

Whole-study findings and limits: It should be noted that donors were predominantly white British and more often female, and clonal diversity was possibly underestimated. There were vaccine-associated CD4 TCRs across spike, dominant at 160-218 and 743-854. When two AZD1222 doses had been given, Spike-specific TCR breadth and depth rose.

CDR1 is SNHLY and CDR2 is FYNNEI in the germline V gene. The CDR3 covers 12 residues. V dropped 6 bases and J dropped 7 bases, with 13 bases sitting between them. Produced via immunoSEQ multiplex PCR; TCRdb's table is partial and in-frame only. The sample holds 55,000 to 75,000 clones; about three quarters are singletons and the top ten take around an eighth. Sequences were derived from peripheral blood, sampled on day 0 of AZD1222 vaccination. This clonotype originated in an adult in good health. The J gene is TRBJ2-7, the V gene TRBV2, with TRBD1 as a possible D gene (6 bases). The CDR3 sequence is CASSLDRGEQYF. CDR3 DNA: TGTGCCAGCAGCCTGGACAGAGGAGAGCAGTACTTC.